Shown below are 16 T cell receptor beta chains from a single sample sequenced in a study of CDR3 diversity in severe acne. MiXCR, run by TCRdb on the PCR reads, gives a single entry per CDR3 protein. The table has about 93,000 distinct CDR3 sequences, 48% seen once. The sample was blood. The source is a male donor in good health, serving as a control.

At least ten counts were recorded for this clonotype. CDR3 bases: TGTGCCAGCAGTTTGCCGGGACAGGGGTTCGGCTACACCTTC. It codes for CASSLPGQGFGYTF. The rearrangement joins TRBV12-3 or TRBV12-4 to TRBJ1-2; 10 positions agree with TRBD1. This CDR3 region has 14 residues. V shed 3 bases, J shed 8 bases, and the junction held 6 bases outside the gene matches.

Worth noting for this clonotype: A junction end diverges from the germline sequence, so it may reflect a read error. This chain connects TRBV2 to TRBJ2-7; possibly TRBD1 for D (6 bases). Looked up from germline, CDR1 is SNHLY and CDR2 is FYNNEI. The CDR3 runs to 15 residues. CDR3 in DNA: TGTGCCAGCACACGGACAGTTCTCCGCTCCTACGAGCAATACTTC. This gives the protein CASTRTVLRSYEQYF. Full variable domain (rest looked up from reference TRBV2 and TRBJ2-7): EPEVTQTPSHQVTQMGQEVILRCVPISNHLYFYWYRQILGQKVEFLVSFYNNEISEKSEIFDDQFSVERPDGSNFTLKIRSTKLEDSAMYFCASTRTVLRSYEQYFGPGTRLTVT.

This clonotype has a handful of counts. The CDR3 DNA follows: TGCAGTGCTAGATGGGGGTACACTGAAGCTTTCTTT. Protein product: CSARWGYTEAFF. The chain carries TRBV20-1 and TRBJ1-1; D might be TRBD1 (5 bases). CDR1 and CDR2 from the germline V gene are DFQATT and SNEGSKA (reference sequence). V lost 2 bases and J 3 bases, leaving 7 bases between the germline ends. This CDR3 spans 12 amino acids.

This chain links TRBV20-1 with TRBJ2-1; possibly TRBD1 for D (6 bases). Between the trimmed V and J ends, which lost 5 bases and 5 bases, there was a span of 16 bases. This CDR3 has 14 residues. Germline CDR1 reads DFQATT; CDR2 reads SNEGSKA (reference sequence). CDR3 residues: CSAPDRPKNNEQFF. DNA for the CDR3: TGCAGTGCTCCAGACAGGCCCAAAAACAATGAGCAGTTCTTC.

This clonotype appeared a few times. The rearrangement joins TRBV9 to TRBJ1-3; D is undetermined. The V gene's germline CDR1 is SGDLS and CDR2 YYNGEE. Trimming removed 4 bases from V and 0 bases from J, with 11 bases in between. This CDR3 region has 15 residues. The CDR3 DNA reads as TGTGCCAGCAGCTTCGGACTGAACTCTGGAAACACCATATATTTT. Translation: CASSFGLNSGNTIYF.

In its sample, this clonotype was seen a few times. The rearrangement links TRBV2 to TRBJ1-2; no reliable D call. Germline V gene lookup returns CDR1 SNHLY and CDR2 FYNNEI. Trimming cost V 7 bases and J 4 bases, with 10 bases left between them. CDR3 length: 12 residues. The CDR3 coding sequence is TGTGCCAGCACGGTTTTAGGCTATGGCTACACCTTC. Protein product: CASTVLGYGYTF.

There are many counts of this clonotype. The V gene is TRBV2, the J gene TRBJ1-1; D uncertain. This CDR3 contains 13 residues. The germline V and J ends were trimmed by 4 bases and 4 bases, with 10 bases remaining between them. CDR1 and CDR2 from the germline V gene are SNHLY and FYNNEI. The CDR3 DNA follows: TGTGCCAGCAGTGGGGCTAGGTCCACTGAAGCTTTCTTT. The encoded protein is CASSGARSTEAFF.

V and J are TRBV19 and TRBJ2-7, with 12 bases aligning to TRBD1. The germline gives CDR1 LNHDA, CDR2 SQIVND (reference sequence). This CDR3 has 15 residues. With V trimmed by 4 bases and J by 6 bases, 7 bases remained unmatched. The CDR3 sequence is CASSSTGTGGREQYF. The CDR3 nucleotides read TGTGCCAGTAGTAGCACCGGGACAGGGGGCCGCGAGCAGTACTTC.

This chain joins TRBV7-9 and TRBJ2-7; D is perhaps TRBD2 (5 bases). CDR3 length: 15 residues. Germline V gene sequence: CDR1 SEHNR, CDR2 FQNEAQ (reference sequence). V dropped 3 bases and J dropped 6 bases, with 18 bases sitting between them. DNA of the CDR3: TGTGCCAGCAGCTTGGCGGCCGGGCCGAGCGGCGAGCAGTACTTC. Protein: CASSLAAGPSGEQYF.

This clonotype was detected many times. V gene TRBV12-3 or TRBV12-4 combines with J gene TRBJ1-2; D may be TRBD1 (6 bases). The CDR3 contains 13 residues. V was shortened by 2 bases and J by 7 bases, with 11 bases between the two germline ends. CDR3: CASSLRGEGGYTF. DNA for the CDR3: TGTGCCAGCAGTTTAAGGGGGGAAGGTGGCTACACCTTC.

By proportion, this clonotype is medium-sized. The J gene is TRBJ2-7, the V gene TRBV19; 8 nucleotides match TRBD1. Germline assignment: CDR1 LNHDA and CDR2 SQIVND (reference sequence). The V gene end was trimmed by 5 bases and the J gene end by 2 bases; junction bases not matched to a gene: 8. The CDR3 length is 15 residues. Here the CDR3 reads CASSSKGTGAYEQYF. The CDR3, as DNA: TGTGCCAGTAGTTCCAAAGGGACAGGCGCCTACGAGCAGTACTTC.

The chain combines TRBV6-1 with TRBJ1-4; D perhaps matches TRBD1 (5 bases). The germline V gene encodes CDR1 MNHNS and CDR2 SASEGT. The CDR3 extends over 13 amino acids. V gave up 6 bases and J gave up 7 bases, with 12 bases separating them. The CDR3 DNA is TGTGCCAGCAGCACGGGACGTGGTGAAAAACTGTTTTTT. Its translation is CASSTGRGEKLFF.

This chain connects TRBV18 to TRBJ2-3, with 9 bases lining up with TRBD2. Germline CDR1 and CDR2: KGHSH and LQKENI. The ends lost 2 bases at V and 6 bases at J; junction bases unmatched: 12. The CDR3 runs 17 residues. The CDR3, as DNA: TGTGCCAGCTCACCATCGGGGACAGCACTAGCGGGTGATACGCAGTATTTT. It encodes CASSPSGTALAGDTQYF.

Ten or more counts support this clonotype. This sequence joins TRBV3-1 and TRBJ2-5, with 14 bases matching TRBD2. The ends lost 11 bases at V and 5 bases at J; junction bases unmatched: 7. The CDR3 sequence is 14 residues long. The V gene's germline CDR1 is LGHDT and CDR2 YNNKEL (reference sequence). The CDR3 sequence is CAHGTSGGRETQYF. The DNA of the CDR3 is TGTGCCCATGGGACTAGCGGGGGACGGGAGACCCAGTACTTC.

As for this clonotype: Without the conserved terminal phenylalanine or tryptophan, this CDR3 likely stems from a read error. The limits of the CDR3 on the DNA are not certain, so only TCRdb's listed CDR3 is given. The CDR3 spells CASSEVSELSYELYS. This rearrangement joins TRBV6-1 to TRBJ2-7. Both ends counted, the CDR3 spans 15 residues. CDR1 is MNHNS and CDR2 is SASEGT in the germline V gene.

V and J are TRBV7-9 and TRBJ1-4, with D unresolved. Germline V gene sequence: CDR1 SEHNR, CDR2 FQNEAQ (reference sequence). The CDR3 sequence is 12 residues long. The V and J ends lost 4 bases and 10 bases respectively, with 10 bases between them. This chain's CDR3 is CASSSGSPKLFF. The CDR3 DNA sequence: TGTGCCAGCAGCTCTGGAAGCCCAAAACTGTTTTTT.